One and the same sample provided the 13 T cell receptor beta chains below, sequenced in a study of blood T cell repertoires in COVID-19. Method: immunoSEQ multiplex PCR; TCRdb's copy keeps in-frame clones and lacks some. The table includes tens of thousands of clones, about 81% detected once. The sequenced sample consisted of peripheral blood. The source is a man in his 70s with active COVID-19.

The rearrangement joins TRBV4-1 to TRBJ2-7; 9 nucleotides agree with TRBD1. The V gene's germline CDR1 is MGHRA and CDR2 YSYEKL. Trimming took 1 base from V and 5 from J; bases not matched to a gene: 6. This CDR3 contains 15 residues. CDR3 nucleotide sequence: TGCGCCAGCAGCCAAGCCGGGACAGGGCTCCACGAGCAGTACTTC. Amino acid sequence: CASSQAGTGLHEQYF.

CDR3 DNA: TGTGCCTGGAGTACAGGGTCAGATACGCAGTATTTT. It specifies CAWSTGSDTQYF. This sequence joins TRBV30 and TRBJ2-3, with a tentative D call TRBD1 (6 bases). This CDR3 has 12 residues. Germline V gene sequence: CDR1 GTSNPN, CDR2 SVGIG (reference sequence). The V end lost 2 bases, the J end lost 4 bases, and 7 bases lay between the germline ends.

V usage is TRBV10-3 and J usage is TRBJ2-5; 9 bases line up with TRBD2. This CDR3 contains 13 residues. The V gene's germline CDR1 is ENHRY and CDR2 SYGVKD. The V gene end was trimmed by 7 bases and the J gene end by 2 bases; junction bases not matched to a gene: 2. The CDR3 reads CAIKTSGQETQYF. The CDR3 DNA is TGTGCCATCAAGACTAGCGGTCAAGAGACCCAGTACTTC.

V and J are TRBV28 and TRBJ2-7; 11 bases are shared with TRBD2. Germline V gene sequence: CDR1 MDHEN, CDR2 SYDVKM. Trimming cost V 3 bases and J 2 bases; bases outside gene matches: 0. This CDR3 has 14 residues. The CDR3 DNA reads as TGTGCCAGCAGTTTGACTAGCGGGACCTACGAGCAGTACTTC. Residues: CASSLTSGTYEQYF. Variable domain in full (rest from reference TRBV28 and TRBJ2-7): DVKVTQSSRYLVKRTGEKVFLECVQDMDHENMFWYRQDPGLGLRLIYFSYDVKMKEKGDIPEGYSVSREKKERFSLILESASTNQTSMYLCASSLTSGTYEQYFGPGTRLTVT.

This clone was recorded only once. One end of the junction fails to match germline, which may point to a read error. The chain combines TRBV6-1 with TRBJ1-1, with D unclear. CDR1 MNHNS and CDR2 SASEGT come from the germline V gene. This CDR3 has 13 residues. Here the CDR3 DNA reads TGTGCCACCAGTGAGCCTTTCGGCACTGAAGCTTTCTTT. This encodes CATSEPFGTEAFF.

This chain uses TRBV6-2 or TRBV6-3 with TRBJ2-5; 7 positions match TRBD2. Germline V gene data show CDR1 as MNHEY and CDR2 as SVGEGT. The V and J ends lost 6 bases and 0 bases, in that order; junction bases with no gene match: 10. The CDR3 spans 16 residues. The CDR3 loop is CASSQGLGGDQETQYF. CDR3 in DNA: TGTGCCAGCAGCCAAGGACTAGGCGGCGACCAAGAGACCCAGTACTTC.

A single count supports this clone. CDR3 amino acids: CASSETPGQPQHF. CDR3 coding DNA: TGTGCCAGCAGCGAGACACCCGGACAGCCCCAGCATTTT. The chain recombines TRBV9 with TRBJ1-5; no clear D. Between the trimmed V and J ends, which lost 3 bases and 7 bases, there was a span of 11 bases. The germline V gene encodes CDR1 SGDLS and CDR2 YYNGEE. The CDR3 has 13 amino acids. The complete variable domain, with remaining parts taken from reference TRBV9 and TRBJ1-5, reads DSGVTQTPKHLITATGQRVTLRCSPRSGDLSVYWYQQSLDQGLQFLIQYYNGEERAKGNILERFSAQQFPDLHSELNLSSLELGDSALYFCASSETPGQPQHFGDGTRLSIL.

V is TRBV7-9 and J is TRBJ2-7; TRBD1 is a possible D gene (5 bases). The V end was cut by 4 bases, the J end by 2 bases, with 9 bases between. The CDR3 consists of 13 residues. Germline lookup yields CDR1 SEHNR and CDR2 FQNEAQ (reference sequence). CDR3: CASSWGRTYEQYF. CDR3 in DNA: TGTGCCAGCAGCTGGGGCAGAACCTACGAGCAGTACTTC.

The rearrangement joins TRBV27 to TRBJ2-2; a weak D match, TRBD2 (6 bases). The CDR3 sequence is 17 residues long. The ends were cut back, 6 bases at V and 5 bases at J, with 22 bases in the middle. From germline, CDR1 is MNHEY and CDR2 SMNVEV (reference sequence). The CDR3 nucleotides read TGTGCCAGCAGGGGCAGAGATACGGGAGTGAAAACCGGGGAGCTGTTTTTT. Its protein is CASRGRDTGVKTGELFF.

V is TRBV5-4 and J is TRBJ2-2; no clear D. CDR1 is SGHNT and CDR2 is YYREEE in the germline V gene (reference sequence). The CDR3 is made up of 12 amino acids. Trimming pared 4 bases from V and 2 bases from J, leaving 3 bases between. For the CDR3, the DNA is TGTGCCAGCAGCCAAAACACCGGGGAGCTGTTTTTT. Encoded protein: CASSQNTGELFF.

V gene TRBV18 combines with J gene TRBJ1-1, with 7 bases lining up with TRBD1. Per germline, CDR1 KGHSH and CDR2 LQKENI. The CDR3 is made up of 15 amino acids. V trimming: 6 bases; J trimming: 6 bases; junction bases outside the gene matches: 13. CDR3 DNA sequence: TGTGCCAGCTCCCCCGCGACAGGGAAGGTGGCTGAAGCTTTCTTT. Its protein is CASSPATGKVAEAFF.

The V gene is TRBV7-2, the J gene TRBJ1-2; D unresolved. Germline V gene sequence: CDR1 SGHTA, CDR2 FQGNSA. V lost 4 bases and J 7 bases, leaving 16 bases between the germline ends. The CDR3 contains 14 residues. CDR3 amino acids: CASSSEGRTGGYTF. In nucleotides, the CDR3 is TGTGCCAGCAGCTCTGAGGGCCGCACGGGTGGCTACACCTTC.

The rearrangement links TRBV28 to TRBJ2-1; 9 nucleotides agree with TRBD2. The CDR3 consists of 16 residues. The V segment lost 7 bases and the J segment 4 bases; nucleotides outside the gene matches: 11. Per germline, CDR1 MDHEN and CDR2 SYDVKM. The CDR3 loop reads CASTARAGGVYNEQFF. The CDR3, as DNA: TGTGCCAGCACAGCTCGAGCGGGAGGAGTGTACAATGAGCAGTTCTTC.